This TCR beta chain was profiled in a study of cytomegalovirus exposure and HLA in healthy donors. This clone has just a few counts. Germline CDR1 is SGHNT and CDR2 is YYREEE (reference sequence). The CDR3 extends over 14 amino acids. V gave up 3 bases and J gave up 1 base, with 10 bases separating them. Clones were read by immunoSEQ multiplex PCR, and TCRdb kept only the in-frame ones, dropping some. The sample lists some 170,000 clones, around 85% seen once, with around 2.5% in the top ten. Input material: PBMCs. The chain recombines TRBV5-4 with TRBJ2-5, with D perhaps matching TRBD2 (6 bases). The sequence was obtained from a man aged 25-40 years in good health and CMV-seropositive. CDR3 in amino acids: CASSWTTTQETQYF. CDR3 sequence (DNA): TGTGCCAGCAGCTGGACTACTACCCAAGAGACCCAGTACTTC.